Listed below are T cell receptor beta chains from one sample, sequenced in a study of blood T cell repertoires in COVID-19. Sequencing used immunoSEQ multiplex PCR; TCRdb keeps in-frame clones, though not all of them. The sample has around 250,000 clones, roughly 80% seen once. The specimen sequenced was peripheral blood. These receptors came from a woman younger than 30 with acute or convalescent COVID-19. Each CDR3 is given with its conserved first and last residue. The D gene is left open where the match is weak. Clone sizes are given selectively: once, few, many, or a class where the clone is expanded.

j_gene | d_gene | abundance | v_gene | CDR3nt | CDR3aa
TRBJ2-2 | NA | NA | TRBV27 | TGTGCCAGCAGTCAAGAACAGGGATGGGGGTGGACCGGGGAGCTGTTTTTT | CASSQEQGWGWTGELFF
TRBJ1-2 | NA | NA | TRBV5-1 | TGCGCCAGCAGTCCCGGGGGGACTAACTATGGCTACACCTTC | CASSPGGTNYGYTF
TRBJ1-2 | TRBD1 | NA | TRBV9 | TGTGCCAGCAGCCCGCCGGGACAGATATATGGCTACACCTTC | CASSPPGQIYGYTF
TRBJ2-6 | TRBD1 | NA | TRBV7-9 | TGTGCCAGCAGCTCCAGCATCGACAGGGAAACTGGGGCCAACGTCCTGACTTTC | CASSSSIDRETGANVLTF
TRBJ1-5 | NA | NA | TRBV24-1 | TGTGCCACCAGTGACAATCAGGGAGCGGGGCAGCCCCAGCATTTT | CATSDNQGAGQPQHF
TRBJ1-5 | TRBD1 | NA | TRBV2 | TGTGCCAGCAGGCTGGGACAGCCCAATCAGCCCCAGCATTTT | CASRLGQPNQPQHF
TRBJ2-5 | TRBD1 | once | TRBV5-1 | TGCGCCAGCAGCCCAAAGGACAGGGACGGAGAGACCCAGTACTTC | CASSPKDRDGETQYF
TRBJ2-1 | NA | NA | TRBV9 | TGTGCCAGCAGCGGAGGGACATCCACTCTCTCCTACAATGAGCAGTTCTTC | CASSGGTSTLSYNEQFF
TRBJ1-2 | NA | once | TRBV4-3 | TGCGCCAGCAGCCAAGATCGCAGGTTTGGCTACACCTTC | CASSQDRRFGYTF
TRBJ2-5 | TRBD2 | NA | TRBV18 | TGTGCCAGCTCGCGATCTAGCGGGAGTAAGAAAGAGACCCAGTACTTC | CASSRSSGSKKETQYF
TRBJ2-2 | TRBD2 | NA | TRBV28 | TGTGCCAGCAGCCCTACCGAGCGGGATGGGGAGCTGTTTTTT | CASSPTERDGELFF
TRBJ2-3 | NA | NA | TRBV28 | TGTGCCAGCAGCCCCAGGGGTGGGACAGATACGCAGTATTTT | CASSPRGGTDTQYF
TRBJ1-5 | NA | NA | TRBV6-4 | TGTGCCAGCATTCAAGGGACTGGGGCGAGCAATCAGCCCCAGCATTTT | CASIQGTGASNQPQHF
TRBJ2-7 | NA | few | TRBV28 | TGTGCCAGCAGGCTCCCGGGGGTTGGCCACGAGCAGTACTTC | CASRLPGVGHEQYF
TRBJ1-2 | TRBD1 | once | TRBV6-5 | TGTGCCAGCAGACCGGGACAGGGATTCTATGGCTACACCTTC | CASRPGQGFYGYTF
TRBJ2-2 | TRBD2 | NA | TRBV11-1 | TGTGCCAGCAGCCCCCCGGGACTAGCGGGAGCCCGGGAGCTGTTTTTT | CASSPPGLAGARELFF
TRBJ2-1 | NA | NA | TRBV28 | TGTGCCAGCAGTTTAACATCACAGGAGCAGTTCTTC | CASSLTSQEQFF
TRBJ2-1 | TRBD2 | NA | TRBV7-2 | TGTGCCAGCAGCTCCCGCCTAGCGGGAGGAAGGAATGAGCAGTTCTTC | CASSSRLAGGRNEQFF
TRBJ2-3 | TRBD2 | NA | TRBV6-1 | TGTGCCAGCAGTGCCCGGACAGGGACTAGCGGGGGCACAGATACGCAGTATTTT | CASSARTGTSGGTDTQYF
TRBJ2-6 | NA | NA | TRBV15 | TGTGCCACCAGCGTCCGGGGCTCTGGGGCCAACGTCCTGACTTTC | CATSVRGSGANVLTF
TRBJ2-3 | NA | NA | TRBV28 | TGTGCCAGCAGTTTATCGACGGGAGCCTCTAGCACAGATACGCAGTATTTT | CASSLSTGASSTDTQYF
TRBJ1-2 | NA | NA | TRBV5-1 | TGCGCCAGCAGCTTGCCCGGCGGATCCTATGGCTACACCTTC | CASSLPGGSYGYTF
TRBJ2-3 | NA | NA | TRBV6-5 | TGTGCCAGCAGTTCAGGACAGAACACAGATACGCAGTATTTT | CASSSGQNTDTQYF
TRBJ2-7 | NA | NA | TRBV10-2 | TGCGCCAGCAATAAGGACAGCTACGAGCAGTACTTC | CASNKDSYEQYF
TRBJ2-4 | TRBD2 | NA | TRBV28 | TGTGCCAGCAGTTTAGCGGGACTAGCGGGAGGAAACATTCAGTACTTC | CASSLAGLAGGNIQYF
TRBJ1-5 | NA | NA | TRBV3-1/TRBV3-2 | TGTGCCAGCAGCCAAGGAACGGCTCTTCCCAGGCGGCCCCAGCATTTT | CASSQGTALPRRPQHF
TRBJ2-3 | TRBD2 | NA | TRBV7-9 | TGTGCCAGCAGCCCGGGGACTAGCGGGAGCGCAGATACGCAGTATTTT | CASSPGTSGSADTQYF
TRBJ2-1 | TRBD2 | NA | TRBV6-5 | TGTGCCAGCAGTTACCCCGGGACTAGCGGTTACAATGAGCAGTTCTTC | CASSYPGTSGYNEQFF
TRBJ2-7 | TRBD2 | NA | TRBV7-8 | TGTGCCAGCAGCTCCCAGGGAGCGGGAGCCTACGAGCAGTACTTC | CASSSQGAGAYEQYF
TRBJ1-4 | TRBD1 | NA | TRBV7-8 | TGTGCCAGCAGCTTAGGGACAGGGGGCTATGAAAAACTGTTTTTT | CASSLGTGGYEKLFF
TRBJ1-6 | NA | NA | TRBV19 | TGTGCCAGTAGTAATACAGGAAGGGCTAAAGGAAATTCACCCCTCCACTTT | CASSNTGRAKGNSPLHF
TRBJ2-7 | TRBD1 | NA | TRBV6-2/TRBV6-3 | TGTGCCAGCAGTTATCAAACAGGGGTGGAAGAGCAGTACTTC | CASSYQTGVEEQYF
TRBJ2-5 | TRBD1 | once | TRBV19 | TGTGCCAGTCGGGGACAGGGGGCGGGAGAGACCCAGTACTTC | CASRGQGAGETQYF
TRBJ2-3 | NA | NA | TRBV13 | TGTGCCAGCAGCTCGACTCCATATACGCAGTATTTT | CASSSTPYTQYF
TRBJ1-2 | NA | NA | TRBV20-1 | TGCAGTGCTAAACAGAACTATGGCTACACCTTC | CSAKQNYGYTF
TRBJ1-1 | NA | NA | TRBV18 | TGTGCCAGCTCACCAGCTCAGGGCAGCACTGAAGCTTTCTTT | CASSPAQGSTEAFF
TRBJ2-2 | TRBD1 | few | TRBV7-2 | TGTGCCAGCAGCTTTGGGACAGGGAACACCGGGGAGCTGTTTTTT | CASSFGTGNTGELFF
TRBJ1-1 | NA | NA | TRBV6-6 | TGTGCCAGCAGTCCACTTTTTACGGGGGTTTCGAACACTGAAGCTTTCTTT | CASSPLFTGVSNTEAFF
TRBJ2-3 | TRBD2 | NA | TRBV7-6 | TGTGCCAGCAGCTTAGCGCTTCGGGGGGAGGCTTCAGATACGCAGTATTTT | CASSLALRGEASDTQYF
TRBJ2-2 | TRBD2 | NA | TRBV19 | TGTGCCAGTAGTATACGGCTAGCGGGAGTTTATAACACCGGGGAGCTGTTTTTT | CASSIRLAGVYNTGELFF
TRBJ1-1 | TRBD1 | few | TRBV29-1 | TGCAGCCCCACAGGGGTCACTGAAGCTTTCTTT | CSPTGVTEAFF
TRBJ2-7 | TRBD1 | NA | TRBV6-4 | TGTGCCAGCAGTGCTGGACAGGGGGCCTCCTACGAGCAGTACTTC | CASSAGQGASYEQYF
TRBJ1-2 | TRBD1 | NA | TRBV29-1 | TGCAGCGCGAAATTTGTTACAGGGGATTCCTATGGCTACACCTTC | CSAKFVTGDSYGYTF
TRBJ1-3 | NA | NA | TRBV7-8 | TGTGCCAGCAGCGACCGGACAGTCTCTGGAAACACCATATATTTT | CASSDRTVSGNTIYF
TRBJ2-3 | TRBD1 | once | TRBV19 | TGTGCCAGTAGTCCTGGACAGGGTGATGGGGATACGCAGTATTTT | CASSPGQGDGDTQYF
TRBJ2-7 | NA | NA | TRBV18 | TGTGCCAGCTCACCAGGTCAGGTCTCATACGAGCAGTACTTC | CASSPGQVSYEQYF
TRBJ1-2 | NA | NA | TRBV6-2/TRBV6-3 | TGTGCCAGCAGTTTCATTGGCGGCTATGGCTACACCTTC | CASSFIGGYGYTF
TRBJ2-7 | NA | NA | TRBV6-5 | TGTGCCAGCAGTCCTCCCCTTAGCGAGCAGTACTTC | CASSPPLSEQYF